These 2 T cell receptor beta chains share one sample of origin, sequenced in a study of blood T cell repertoires in COVID-19. TCRdb keeps only in-frame clones here, not all; method: immunoSEQ multiplex PCR. The sample includes 200,000 to 250,000 clones, 70% to 90% of them seen just once. Sequenced sample: peripheral blood. The receptor source for this set is a woman aged 18-29 years who had recovered from COVID-19.

This chain joins TRBV27 and TRBJ1-1, with TRBD1 identical over 9 bases. CDR3 length: 13 residues. Germline-derived CDR1 and CDR2 are MNHEY and SMNVEV (reference sequence). The trim removed 7 bases at V and 8 bases at J, leaving 8 bases unmatched. The CDR3, as DNA: TGTGCCAGCACCAAGGGGACAGGGCGGGAAGCTTTCTTT. This gives the protein CASTKGTGREAFF.

The chain employs TRBV18 and TRBJ2-4, with D maybe TRBD1 (5 bases). V was cut by 2 bases and J by 6 bases, with 17 bases left in between. This CDR3 comprises 16 residues. Germline-derived CDR1 and CDR2 are KGHSH and LQKENI. Written as DNA, the CDR3 is TGTGCCAGCTCACCAAAGACAGCAGCCTGGGGAAACATTCAGTACTTC. Translated: CASSPKTAAWGNIQYF.